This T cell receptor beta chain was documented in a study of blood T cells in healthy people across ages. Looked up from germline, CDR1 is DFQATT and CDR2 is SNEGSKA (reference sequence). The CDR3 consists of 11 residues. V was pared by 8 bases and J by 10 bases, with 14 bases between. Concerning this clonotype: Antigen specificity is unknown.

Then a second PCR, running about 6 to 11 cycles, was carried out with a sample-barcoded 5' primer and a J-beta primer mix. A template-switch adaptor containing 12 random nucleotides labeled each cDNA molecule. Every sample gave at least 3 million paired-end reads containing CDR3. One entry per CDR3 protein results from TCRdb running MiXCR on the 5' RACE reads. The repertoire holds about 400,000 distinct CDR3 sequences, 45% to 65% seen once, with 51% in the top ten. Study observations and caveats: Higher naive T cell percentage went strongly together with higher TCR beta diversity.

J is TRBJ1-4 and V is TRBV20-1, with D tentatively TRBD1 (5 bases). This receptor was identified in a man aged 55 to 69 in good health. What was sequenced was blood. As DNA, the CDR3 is TGCAGTACCAGAGGGGATGGAAAACTGTTTTTT. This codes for CSTRGDGKLFF.